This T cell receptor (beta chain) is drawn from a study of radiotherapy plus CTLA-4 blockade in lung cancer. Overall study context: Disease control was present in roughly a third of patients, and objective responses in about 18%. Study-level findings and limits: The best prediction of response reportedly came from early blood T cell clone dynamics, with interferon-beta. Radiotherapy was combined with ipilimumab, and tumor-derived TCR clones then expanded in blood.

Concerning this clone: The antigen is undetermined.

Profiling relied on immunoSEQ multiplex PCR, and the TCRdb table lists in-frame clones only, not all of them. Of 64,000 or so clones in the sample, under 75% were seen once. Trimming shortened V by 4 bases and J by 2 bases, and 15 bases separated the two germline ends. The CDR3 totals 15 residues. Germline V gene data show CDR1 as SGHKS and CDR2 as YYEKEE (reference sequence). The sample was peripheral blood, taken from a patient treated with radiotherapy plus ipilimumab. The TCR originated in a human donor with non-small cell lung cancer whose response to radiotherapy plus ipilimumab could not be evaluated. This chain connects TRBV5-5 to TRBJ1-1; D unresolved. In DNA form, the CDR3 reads TGTGCCAGCAGCCAAACGATTGGAGGTAACACTGAAGCTTTCTTT. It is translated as CASSQTIGGNTEAFF.